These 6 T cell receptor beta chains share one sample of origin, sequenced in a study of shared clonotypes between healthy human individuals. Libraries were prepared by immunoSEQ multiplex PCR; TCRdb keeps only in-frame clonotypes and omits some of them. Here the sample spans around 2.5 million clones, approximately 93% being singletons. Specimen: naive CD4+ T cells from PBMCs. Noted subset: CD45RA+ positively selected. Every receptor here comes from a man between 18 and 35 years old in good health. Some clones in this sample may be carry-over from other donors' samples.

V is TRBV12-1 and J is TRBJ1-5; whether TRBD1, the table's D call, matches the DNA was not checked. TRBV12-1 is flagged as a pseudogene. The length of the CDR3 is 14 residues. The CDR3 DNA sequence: TGTGCCAGCAGCTGGAGGGACAGGGATCAGCCCCAGCATTTT. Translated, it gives CASSWRDRDQPQHF.

CDR3 sequence: CASSRTGASSEQYF. In nucleotides, the CDR3 is TGTGCCAGCAGTAGGACAGGGGCGAGTTCGGAGCAGTACTTC. The chain is built from TRBV6-5 and TRBJ2-7; TRBD1 matches at 9 bases. CDR3 size: 14 residues. Per germline, CDR1 MNHEY and CDR2 SVGAGI. The junction had 9 bases not matched to a gene; V was cut back by 5 bases and J by 7 bases.

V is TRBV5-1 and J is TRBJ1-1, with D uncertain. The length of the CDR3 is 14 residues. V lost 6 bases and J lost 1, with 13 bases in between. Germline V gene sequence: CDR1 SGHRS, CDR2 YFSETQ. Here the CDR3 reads CASNLGLQNTEAFF. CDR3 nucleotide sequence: TGCGCCAGCAACCTTGGGCTCCAGAACACTGAAGCTTTCTTT.

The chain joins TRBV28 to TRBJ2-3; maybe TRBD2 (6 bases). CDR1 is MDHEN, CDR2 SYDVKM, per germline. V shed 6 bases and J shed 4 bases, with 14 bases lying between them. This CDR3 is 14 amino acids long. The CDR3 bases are TGTGCCAGCAGCCCCGGGACTCCGCCAGATACGCAGTATTTT. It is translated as CASSPGTPPDTQYF.

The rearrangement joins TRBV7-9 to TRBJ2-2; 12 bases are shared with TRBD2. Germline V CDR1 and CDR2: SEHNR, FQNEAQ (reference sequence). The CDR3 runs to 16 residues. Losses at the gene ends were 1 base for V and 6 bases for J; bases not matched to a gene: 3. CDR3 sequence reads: CASSLGTSGTPGELFF. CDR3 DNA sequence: TGTGCCAGCAGCTTAGGGACTAGCGGGACCCCCGGGGAGCTGTTTTTT.

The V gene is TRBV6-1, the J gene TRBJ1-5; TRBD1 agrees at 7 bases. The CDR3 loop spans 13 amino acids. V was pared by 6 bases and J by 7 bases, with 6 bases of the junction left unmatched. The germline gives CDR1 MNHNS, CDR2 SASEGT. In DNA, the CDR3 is TGTGCCAGCAGGGGACAGCAGGGCCAGCCCCAGCATTTT. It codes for CASRGQQGQPQHF.